Reported below is one TCR beta chain. In its sample, this clonotype was seen a few times. Its antigen remains undetermined. No base quality values were provided; no much bigger clone lies one nucleotide off. Library construction relied on PCR. Sequencing took place on an Illumina HiSeq 2500. To normalize quantification of the TCRbeta repertoire, the TCR libraries were built with molecular barcoding that relied on unique molecular identifiers. In-frame beta chains were kept once TCRdb had trimmed the public reads at Q25 with fastp and called clones with MiXCR. Each record represents a unique CDR3 protein, reported with the most common genes and DNA among its rows. The sample has some 520,000 distinct CDR3 sequences on record, approximately 30% of them singletons. Clones ranked in the top ten supply less than 2.5% of the sample. These data come from a study of T-cell reconstitution after alpha-beta-depleted transplantation in children (dated by TCRdb to between 2015 and 2016). Background on the whole study: Using TCR repertoire profiling, the study quantitatively followed how T-cell immune reconstitution unfolded in children after TCRalphabeta/CD19-depleted allogeneic hematopoietic cell transplantation.

The V end loses 4 bases and the J end loses 4 bases, and a stretch of 16 bases separates them. The CDR3 spans 15 residues, from the cysteine through the phenylalanine. Of the read, only the CDR3 DNA is kept; its 45 bases are in frame from base 1. The sample was PBMCs from the stem cell graft donor, taken from the stem cell graft. The TCR originated in a human donor who donated a stem cell graft to a child with aplastic anemia. This receptor chain uses TRBV12-3 or TRBV12-4 and TRBJ1-2; TRBD1 is possibly the D segment (5 matching bases). CDR3 reads: CASSSSHTQGYGYTF. DNA sequence: TGTGCCAGCAGTTCCTCTCATACCCAGGGCTATGGCTACACCTTC.